The TCR beta chain described here comes from a study of T-cell memory formation after mild COVID-19. Study results and limitations: CD4/CD8 balance characterized clones contracting day 15 to 85, and CD4+ skew characterized later expanders.

Trimming removed 6 bases from V and 0 bases from J, with 17 bases in between. Germline CDR1 reads SEHNR; CDR2 reads FQNEAQ (reference sequence). This CDR3 contains 16 residues. TCRdb re-analysed the 5' RACE reads in MiXCR, keeping a single row per CDR3 protein. The profile shows 350,000 to 500,000 distinct CDR3 sequences, roughly 20% of them singletons. This clonotype was counted between two and nine times. Its antigen is not identified. The rearrangement joins TRBV7-9 to TRBJ1-1; the D is unclear. Material for sequencing was PBMCs or a T cell subset sorted from them (not recorded which). The source is an adult woman who had mild COVID-19 (a few samples of this study predate the infection). Cell type and time point are not known. Here the CDR3 DNA reads TGTGCCAGCAGTCCACTGCAACAAACCATGAACACTGAAGCTTTCTTT. Protein sequence: CASSPLQQTMNTEAFF. Full variable domain (remainder filled in from reference TRBV7-9 and TRBJ1-1): DTGVSQNPRHKITKRGQNVTFRCDPISEHNRLYWYRQTLGQGPEFLTYFQNEAQLEKSRLLSDRFSAERPKGSFSTLEIQRTEQGDSAMYLCASSPLQQTMNTEAFFGQGTRLTVV.